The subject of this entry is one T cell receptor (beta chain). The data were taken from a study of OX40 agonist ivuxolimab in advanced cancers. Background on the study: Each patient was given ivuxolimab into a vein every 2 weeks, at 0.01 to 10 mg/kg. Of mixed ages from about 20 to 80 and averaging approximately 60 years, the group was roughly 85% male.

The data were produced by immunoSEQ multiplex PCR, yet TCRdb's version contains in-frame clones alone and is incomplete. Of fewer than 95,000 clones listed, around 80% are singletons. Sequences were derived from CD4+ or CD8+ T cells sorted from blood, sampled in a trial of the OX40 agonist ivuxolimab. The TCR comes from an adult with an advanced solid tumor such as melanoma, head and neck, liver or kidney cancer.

The CDR3 spells CAISEWGRGEAFF. The CDR3 nucleotides are TGTGCCATCAGTGAGTGGGGACGGGGTGAAGCTTTCTTT. The chain recombines TRBV10-3 with TRBJ1-1, with D tentatively TRBD1 (5 bases). Trimming took off 1 base at V and 7 bases at J, with 10 bases between the two ends. This CDR3 has 13 amino acids. CDR1 ENHRY and CDR2 SYGVKD come from the germline V gene.